These 4 T cell receptor beta chains share one sample of origin, sequenced in a study of post-analysis software for immune sequencing data. Study-wide results and limits: Included in a set of a handful of TRBV segments more frequent in patients than controls were TRBV5-6, TRBV5-1 and TRBV20-1.

Each TCR beta cDNA library carried unique molecular identifiers. TCRdb redid the calling of the PCR reads with MiXCR, one entry per CDR3 protein. The repertoire includes around 710,000 distinct CDR3 sequences, around 46% of them detected once, and 4.9% sits in the top ten. No antigen has been identified for these receptors. The sample taken for sequencing was blood. The receptors derive from a girl under 18 with multiple sclerosis.

V gene TRBV20-1 combines with J gene TRBJ2-2; D possibly corresponds to TRBD2 (6 bases). V lost 5 bases to trimming and J lost 7 bases, with 20 bases between them. The germline V gene encodes CDR1 DFQATT and CDR2 SNEGSKA (reference sequence). The CDR3 contains 15 residues. The CDR3 protein is CSAFRYGSLDGELFF. The CDR3 DNA sequence: TGCAGTGCTTTTCGATACGGGAGCCTCGACGGGGAGCTGTTTTTT.

This chain links TRBV5-1 with TRBJ2-1, with a weak D call TRBD2 (6 bases). The J call may not be correct, given that the DNA end is closer to TRBJ2-7. The CDR3 sequence is 14 residues long. The germline V gene has CDR1 SGHRS and CDR2 YFSETQ. CDR3 bases: TGCGCCAGCAGCCAGCTACCGGGAGTACGTGAGCAGTACTTC. Translation gives CASSQLPGVREQYF.

V usage is TRBV3-1 and J usage is TRBJ2-1, with 13 bases identical to TRBD2. V dropped 4 bases and J dropped 5; count of bases not matched to a gene: 11. This CDR3 is 18 amino acids long. Germline V lookup: CDR1 LGHDT, CDR2 YNNKEL (reference sequence). The CDR3, as DNA: TGTGCCAGCAGCCGAGGACTAGCGGGAGTTTACACGGACAATGAGCAGTTCTTC. Translating it yields CASSRGLAGVYTDNEQFF.

The chain employs TRBV7-9 and TRBJ2-3, with 9 bases matching TRBD2. V dropped 5 bases and J dropped 6; count of bases not matched to a gene: 9. In germline, CDR1 is SEHNR, CDR2 FQNEAQ (reference sequence). The CDR3 runs 15 residues. This CDR3 is CASSPSSGVVDTQYF. The CDR3 coding sequence is TGTGCCAGCAGCCCCTCTAGCGGGGTGGTCGATACGCAGTATTTT.